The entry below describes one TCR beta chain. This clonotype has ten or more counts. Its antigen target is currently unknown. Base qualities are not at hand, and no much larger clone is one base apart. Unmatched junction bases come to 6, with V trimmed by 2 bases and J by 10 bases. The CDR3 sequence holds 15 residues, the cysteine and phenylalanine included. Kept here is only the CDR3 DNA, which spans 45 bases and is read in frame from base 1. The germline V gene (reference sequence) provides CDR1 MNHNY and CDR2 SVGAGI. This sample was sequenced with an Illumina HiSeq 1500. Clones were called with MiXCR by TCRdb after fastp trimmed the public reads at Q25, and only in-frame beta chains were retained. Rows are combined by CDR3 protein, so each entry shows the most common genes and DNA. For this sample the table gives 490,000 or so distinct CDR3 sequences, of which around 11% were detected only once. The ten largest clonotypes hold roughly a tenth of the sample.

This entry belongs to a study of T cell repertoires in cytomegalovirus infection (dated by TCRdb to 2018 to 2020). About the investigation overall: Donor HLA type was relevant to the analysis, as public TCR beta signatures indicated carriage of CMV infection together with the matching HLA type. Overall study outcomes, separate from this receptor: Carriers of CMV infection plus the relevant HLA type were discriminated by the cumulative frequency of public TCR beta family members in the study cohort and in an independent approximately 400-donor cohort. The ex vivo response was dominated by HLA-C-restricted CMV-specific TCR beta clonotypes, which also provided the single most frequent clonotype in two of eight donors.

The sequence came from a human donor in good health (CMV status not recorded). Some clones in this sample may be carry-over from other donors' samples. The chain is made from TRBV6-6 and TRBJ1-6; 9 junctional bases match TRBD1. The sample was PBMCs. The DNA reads TGTGCCAGCAGTTACAGGGGACAGGGCGAATCACCCCTCCACTTT. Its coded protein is CASSYRGQGESPLHF.